The 9 T cell receptor beta chains below all came from one sample that was sequenced in a study of cytomegalovirus exposure and HLA in healthy donors. PCR used 60 Vbeta primers and 13 Jbeta primers. The method was immunoSEQ multiplex PCR; TCRdb's version includes in-frame clones alone and lacks a portion of them. The sample carries 140,000 to 150,000 clones, 65% to 80% recorded once. The sequenced sample was PBMCs. The receptors shown here come from a woman aged 40 to 50 in good health and CMV-seronegative.

This chain joins TRBV1 and TRBJ1-1. TRBV1 is marked as a pseudogene. This CDR3 is built from 20 residues. In nucleotides, the CDR3 is TGCACCAGCAGCCAAGACTCCACTCGGGTTCGGGGGGAAGAGGGGACTGAAGCTTTCTTT. The encoded protein is CTSSQDSTRVRGEEGTEAFF.

This clone has a single count. This rearrangement joins TRBV4-1 to TRBJ2-3; 7 bases align to TRBD2. The junction had 19 bases not matched to a gene; V was cut back by 3 bases and J by 1 base. The germline V gene has CDR1 MGHRA and CDR2 YSYEKL. This CDR3 is 20 amino acids long. The CDR3 loop is CASSHEFAASGRKGTDTQYF. DNA for the CDR3: TGCGCCAGCAGCCATGAATTTGCGGCTAGCGGAAGAAAGGGCACAGATACGCAGTATTTT.

The genes are TRBV6-1 and TRBJ1-4, with 7 bases lining up with TRBD1. Germline V gene sequence: CDR1 MNHNS, CDR2 SASEGT. The CDR3 sequence is 16 residues long. J was trimmed by 3 bases and V by 0 bases; bases with no gene match: 4. Here the CDR3 reads CASSEAIGGANEKLFF. The CDR3 DNA reads as TGTGCCAGCAGTGAAGCGATAGGGGGCGCTAATGAAAAACTGTTTTTT.

V usage is TRBV7-8 and J usage is TRBJ2-5, with a tentative D call TRBD2 (5 bases). Trimming removed 5 bases at V and 1 base at J, with 11 bases between. Per the germline V gene, CDR1 is SGHVS and CDR2 is FQNEAQ. This CDR3 is 14 amino acids long. CDR3 region: CASSVTTTQETQYF. The DNA of the CDR3 is TGTGCCAGCAGCGTGACTACAACCCAAGAGACCCAGTACTTC. The variable domain in full, completed from reference TRBV7-8 and TRBJ2-5, reads GAGVSQSPRYKVAKRGQDVALRCDPISGHVSLFWYQQALGQGPEFLTYFQNEAQLDKSGLPSDRFFAERPEGSVSTLKIQRTQQEDSAVYLCASSVTTTQETQYFGPGTRLLVL.

This clone has more than one count but fewer than ten. This sequence joins TRBV6-5 and TRBJ1-2; D not resolved. This CDR3 comprises 14 residues. Germline V lookup: CDR1 MNHEY, CDR2 SVGAGI. Between the trimmed V and J ends, which lost 2 bases and 4 bases, there was a span of 11 bases. The CDR3 region has the DNA TGTGCCAGCAGTTACGATCCAGTCCTCTATGGCTACACCTTC. Protein: CASSYDPVLYGYTF.

This rearrangement joins TRBV6-6 to TRBJ1-2, with D maybe TRBD1 (6 bases). Germline V lookup: CDR1 MNHNY, CDR2 SVGAGI (reference sequence). Trimming removed 6 bases from V and 7 bases from J, with 12 bases in between. This CDR3 contains 12 residues. CDR3 sequence (DNA): TGTGCCAGCAGCTTAAACAGGGTTGGCTACACCTTC. Translated, it gives CASSLNRVGYTF.

The chain has TRBV6-5 and TRBJ2-1; 9 positions agree with TRBD2. CDR1 is MNHEY, CDR2 SVGAGI, per germline. V shed 7 bases, J shed 6 bases, and the junction held 7 bases outside the gene matches. The CDR3 spans 14 residues. The CDR3 loop reads CASKPGLALNEQFF. CDR3 sequence (DNA): TGTGCCAGCAAACCGGGACTAGCCCTCAATGAGCAGTTCTTC.

This clone is a singleton in its sample. The chain uses TRBV14 and TRBJ2-7; 8 nucleotides line up with TRBD1. The V segment lost 2 bases and the J segment 3 bases; nucleotides outside the gene matches: 9. The CDR3 runs to 16 residues. Germline loops: CDR1 SGHDN, CDR2 FVKESK. CDR3: CASSQKRGTGVYEQYF. The CDR3 DNA reads as TGTGCCAGCAGCCAAAAAAGGGGGACAGGAGTCTACGAGCAGTACTTC.

The rearrangement links TRBV27 to TRBJ2-7; TRBD1 matches 7 bases. The CDR3 extends over 14 amino acids. Germline CDR1 is MNHEY and CDR2 is SMNVEV (reference sequence). The V gene end was trimmed by 2 bases and the J gene end by 1 base; junction bases not matched to a gene: 2. The CDR3 bases are TGTGCCAGCAGTTTAGGGGGACAGTCCTACGAGCAGTACTTC. Translation gives CASSLGGQSYEQYF.